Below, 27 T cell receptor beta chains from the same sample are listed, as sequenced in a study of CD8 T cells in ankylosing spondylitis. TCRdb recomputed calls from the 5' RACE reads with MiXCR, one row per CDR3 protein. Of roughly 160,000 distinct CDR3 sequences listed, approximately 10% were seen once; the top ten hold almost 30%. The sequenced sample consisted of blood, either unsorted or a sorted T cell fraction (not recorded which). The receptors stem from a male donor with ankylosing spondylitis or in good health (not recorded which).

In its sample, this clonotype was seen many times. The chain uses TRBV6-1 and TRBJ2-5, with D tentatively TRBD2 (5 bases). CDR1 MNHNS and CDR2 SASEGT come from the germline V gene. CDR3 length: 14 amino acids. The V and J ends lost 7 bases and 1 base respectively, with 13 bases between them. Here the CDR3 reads CASTGGGLQETQYF. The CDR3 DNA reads TGTGCCAGCACCGGAGGAGGCCTCCAAGAGACCCAGTACTTC.

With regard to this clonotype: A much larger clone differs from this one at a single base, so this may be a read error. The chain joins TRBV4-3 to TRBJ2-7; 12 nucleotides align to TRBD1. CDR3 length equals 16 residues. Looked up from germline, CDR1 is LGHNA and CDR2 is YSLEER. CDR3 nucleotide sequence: TGCGCCAGCAGCCAAACCTGGGACAGGGGGCAGAACGAGCAGTGCTTC. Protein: CASSQTWDRGQNEQCF.

Here the CDR3 reads CAISESTSGGREQYF. CDR3 DNA: TGTGCCATCAGTGAGTCCACTAGCGGGGGTCGCGAGCAGTACTTC. The chain joins TRBV10-3 to TRBJ2-7; 11 bases agree with TRBD2. The CDR3 covers 15 residues. Germline CDR1 is ENHRY and CDR2 is SYGVKD. V gave up 0 bases and J gave up 6 bases; unmatched junction bases: 4.

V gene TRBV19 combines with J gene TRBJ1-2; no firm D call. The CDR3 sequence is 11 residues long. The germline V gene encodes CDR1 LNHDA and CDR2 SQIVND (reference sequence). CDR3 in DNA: TGTGCAGCGGCCCGGAACTATGGCTACACCTTC. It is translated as CAAARNYGYTF.

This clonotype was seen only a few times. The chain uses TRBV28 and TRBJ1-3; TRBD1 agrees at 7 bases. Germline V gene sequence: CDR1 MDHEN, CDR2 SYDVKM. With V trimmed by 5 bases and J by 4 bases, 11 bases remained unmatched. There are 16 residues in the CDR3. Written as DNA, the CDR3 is TGTGCCAGCAGTCCCCAGGGGGGCCGGGGAGGAAACACCATATATTTT. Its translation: CASSPQGGRGGNTIYF.

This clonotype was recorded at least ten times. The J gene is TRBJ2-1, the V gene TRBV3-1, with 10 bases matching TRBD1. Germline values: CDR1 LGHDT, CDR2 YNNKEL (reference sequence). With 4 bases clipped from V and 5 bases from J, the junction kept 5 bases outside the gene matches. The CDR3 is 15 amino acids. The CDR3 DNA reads TGTGCCAGCAGCCGAGACAGGGGGCTGAACAATGAGCAGTTCTTC. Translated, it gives CASSRDRGLNNEQFF.

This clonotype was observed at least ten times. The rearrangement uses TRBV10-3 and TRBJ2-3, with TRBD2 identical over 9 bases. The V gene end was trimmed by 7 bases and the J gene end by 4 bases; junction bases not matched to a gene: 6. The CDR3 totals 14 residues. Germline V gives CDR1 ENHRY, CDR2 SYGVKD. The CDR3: CAINSASGADTQYF. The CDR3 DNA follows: TGTGCCATCAACTCGGCTAGCGGGGCAGATACGCAGTATTTT.

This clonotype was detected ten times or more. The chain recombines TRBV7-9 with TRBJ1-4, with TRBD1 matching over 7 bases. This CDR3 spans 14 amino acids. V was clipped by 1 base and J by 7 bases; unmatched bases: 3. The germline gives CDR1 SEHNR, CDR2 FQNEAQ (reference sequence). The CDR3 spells CASSLGDSGEKLFF. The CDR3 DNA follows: TGTGCCAGCAGCTTAGGGGACAGTGGTGAAAAACTGTTTTTT.

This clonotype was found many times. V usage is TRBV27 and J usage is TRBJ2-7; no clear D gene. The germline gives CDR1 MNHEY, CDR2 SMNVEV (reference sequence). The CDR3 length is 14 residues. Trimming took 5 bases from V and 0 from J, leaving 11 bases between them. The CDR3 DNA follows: TGTGCCAGCAGTCAGCGCCTAAGCTCCTACGAGCAGTACTTC. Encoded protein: CASSQRLSSYEQYF.

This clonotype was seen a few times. The CDR3 nucleotides read TGTGCCAGCAGTTTTCCCCTAGCGGGAGGGAAAGATACGCAGTATTTT. Protein: CASSFPLAGGKDTQYF. V is TRBV5-5 and J is TRBJ2-3, with 12 bases that match TRBD2. The CDR3 has 16 residues. Germline V CDR1 and CDR2: SGHKS, YYEKEE (reference sequence). Losses at the gene ends were 5 bases for V and 5 bases for J; bases not matched to a gene: 9.

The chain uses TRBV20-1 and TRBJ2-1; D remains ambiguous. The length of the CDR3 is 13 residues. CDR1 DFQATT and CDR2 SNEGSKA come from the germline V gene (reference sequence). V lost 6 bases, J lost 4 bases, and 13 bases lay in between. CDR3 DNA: TGCAGTGCAAGACAACTCGCATACAATGAGCAGTTCTTC. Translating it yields CSARQLAYNEQFF.

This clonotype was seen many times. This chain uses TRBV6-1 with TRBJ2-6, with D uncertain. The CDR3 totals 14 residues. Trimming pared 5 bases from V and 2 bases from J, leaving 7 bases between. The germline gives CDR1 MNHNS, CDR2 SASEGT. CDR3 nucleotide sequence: TGTGCCAGCAGTCCGAGGACTGGGGCCAACGTCCTGACTTTC. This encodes CASSPRTGANVLTF.

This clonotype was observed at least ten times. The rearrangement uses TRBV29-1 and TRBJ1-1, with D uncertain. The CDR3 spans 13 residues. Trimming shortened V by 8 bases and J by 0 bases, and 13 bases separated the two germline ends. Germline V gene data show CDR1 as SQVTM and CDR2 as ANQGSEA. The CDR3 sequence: CSCSGRMNTEAFF. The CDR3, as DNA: TGCAGCTGTTCCGGGAGAATGAACACTGAAGCTTTCTTT.

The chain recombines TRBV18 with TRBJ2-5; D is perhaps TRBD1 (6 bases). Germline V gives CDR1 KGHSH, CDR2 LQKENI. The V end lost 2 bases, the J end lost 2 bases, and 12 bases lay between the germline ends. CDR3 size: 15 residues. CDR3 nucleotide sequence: TGTGCCAGCTCACCAAGCAGGACAGCTCAAGAGACCCAGTACTTC. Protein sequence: CASSPSRTAQETQYF.

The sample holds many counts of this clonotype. CDR3 amino acids: CASRDTGTGGSGELFF. In DNA, the CDR3 is TGCGCCAGCAGGGATACCGGGACAGGGGGCTCCGGGGAGCTGTTTTTT. V gene TRBV5-1 combines with J gene TRBJ2-2; 12 positions match TRBD1. This CDR3 is 16 amino acids long. Germline CDR1 and CDR2: SGHRS and YFSETQ. Trimming removed 5 bases from V and 6 bases from J; junction bases left unmatched: 8.

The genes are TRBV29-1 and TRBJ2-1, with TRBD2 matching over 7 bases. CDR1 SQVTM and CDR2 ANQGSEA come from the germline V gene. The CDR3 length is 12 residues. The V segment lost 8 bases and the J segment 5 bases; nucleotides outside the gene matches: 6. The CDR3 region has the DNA TGCAGCTTCGGACTAGGGGACAATGAGCAGTTCTTC. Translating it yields CSFGLGDNEQFF.

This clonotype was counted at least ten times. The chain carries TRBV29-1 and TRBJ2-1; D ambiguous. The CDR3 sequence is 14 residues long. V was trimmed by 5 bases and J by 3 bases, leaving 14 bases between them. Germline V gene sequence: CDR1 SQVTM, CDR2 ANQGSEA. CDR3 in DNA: TGCAGCGTTCCCCAACAGAGCTTCTACAATGAGCAGTTCTTC. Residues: CSVPQQSFYNEQFF.

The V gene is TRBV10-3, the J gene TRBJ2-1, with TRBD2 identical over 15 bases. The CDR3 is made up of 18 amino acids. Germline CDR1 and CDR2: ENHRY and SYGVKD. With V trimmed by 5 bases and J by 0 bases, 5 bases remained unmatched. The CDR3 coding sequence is TGTGCCATCAGTTGGACTAGCGGGAGGGGGGGCTCCTACAATGAGCAGTTCTTC. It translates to CAISWTSGRGGSYNEQFF.

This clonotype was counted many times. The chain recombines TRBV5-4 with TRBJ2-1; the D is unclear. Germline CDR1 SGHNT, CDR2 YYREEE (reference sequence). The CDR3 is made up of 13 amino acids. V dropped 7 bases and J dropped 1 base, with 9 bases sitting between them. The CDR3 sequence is CASAMVSYNEQFF. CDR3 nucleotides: TGTGCCAGCGCGATGGTTTCCTACAATGAGCAGTTCTTC.

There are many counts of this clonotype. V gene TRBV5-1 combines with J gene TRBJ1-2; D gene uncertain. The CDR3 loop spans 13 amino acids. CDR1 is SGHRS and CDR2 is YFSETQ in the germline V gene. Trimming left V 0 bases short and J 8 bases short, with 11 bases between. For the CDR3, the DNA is TGCGCCAGCAGCTTGGAAGACCAAAGGGGCTACACCTTC. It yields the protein CASSLEDQRGYTF.

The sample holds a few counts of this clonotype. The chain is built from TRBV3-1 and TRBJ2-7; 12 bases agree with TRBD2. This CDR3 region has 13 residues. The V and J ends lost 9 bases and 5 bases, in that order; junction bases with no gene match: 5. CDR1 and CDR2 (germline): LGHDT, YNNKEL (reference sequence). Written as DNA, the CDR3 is TGTGCCAGTCAACTAGCGGGAGGAGACGAGCAGTACTTC. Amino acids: CASQLAGGDEQYF.

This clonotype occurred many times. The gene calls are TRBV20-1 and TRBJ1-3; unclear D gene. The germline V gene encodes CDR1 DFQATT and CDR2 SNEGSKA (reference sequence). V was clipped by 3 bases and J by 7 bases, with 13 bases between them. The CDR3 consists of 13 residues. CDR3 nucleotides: TGCAGTGCTAGTAATCTGCTTAAGAACACCATATATTTT. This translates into CSASNLLKNTIYF.

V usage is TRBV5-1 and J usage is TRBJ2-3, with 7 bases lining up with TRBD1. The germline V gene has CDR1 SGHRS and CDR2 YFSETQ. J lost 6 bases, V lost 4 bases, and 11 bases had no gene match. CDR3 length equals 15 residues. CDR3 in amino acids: CASSATGSLVDTQYF. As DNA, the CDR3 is TGCGCCAGCAGCGCGACAGGGTCTCTTGTGGATACGCAGTATTTT.

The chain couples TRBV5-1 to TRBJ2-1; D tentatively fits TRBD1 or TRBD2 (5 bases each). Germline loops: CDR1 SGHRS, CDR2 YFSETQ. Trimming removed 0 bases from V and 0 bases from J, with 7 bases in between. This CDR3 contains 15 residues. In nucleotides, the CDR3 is TGCGCCAGCAGCTTGGGGGGGAACTCCTACAATGAGCAGTTCTTC. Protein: CASSLGGNSYNEQFF.

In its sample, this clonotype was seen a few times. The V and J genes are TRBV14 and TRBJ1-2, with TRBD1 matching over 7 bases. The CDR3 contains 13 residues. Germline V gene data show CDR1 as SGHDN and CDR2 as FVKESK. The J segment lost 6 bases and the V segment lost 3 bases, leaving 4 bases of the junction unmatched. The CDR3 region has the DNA TGTGCCAGCAGCCAGGAGGGGGCGGATGGCTACACCTTC. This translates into CASSQEGADGYTF.

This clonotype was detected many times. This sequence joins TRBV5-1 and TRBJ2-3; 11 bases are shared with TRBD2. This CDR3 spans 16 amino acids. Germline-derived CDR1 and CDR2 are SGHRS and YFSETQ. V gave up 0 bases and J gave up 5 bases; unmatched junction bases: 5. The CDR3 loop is CASSLELAGGEDTQYF. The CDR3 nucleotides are TGCGCCAGCAGCTTGGAGCTAGCGGGAGGTGAAGATACGCAGTATTTT.

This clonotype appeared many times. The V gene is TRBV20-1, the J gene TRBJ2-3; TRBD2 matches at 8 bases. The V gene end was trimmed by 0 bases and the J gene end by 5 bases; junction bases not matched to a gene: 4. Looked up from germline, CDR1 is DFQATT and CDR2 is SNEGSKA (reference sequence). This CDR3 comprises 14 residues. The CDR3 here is CSARDGTSGDTQYF. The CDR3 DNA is TGCAGTGCTAGAGACGGGACTAGTGGAGATACGCAGTATTTT.